These 19 T cell receptor beta chains came from one sample sequenced in a study of blood T cell repertoires in COVID-19. Using immunoSEQ multiplex PCR, the repertoire was profiled, and TCRdb retains in-frame clones only, with some absent. Here the sample spans roughly 300,000 clones, 83% being singletons. The sample taken for sequencing was peripheral blood. The receptors shown here come from a woman aged 45-60 years who had recovered from COVID-19.

The chain links TRBV28 to TRBJ2-7, with a weak D call TRBD2 (6 bases). There are 15 residues in the CDR3. V was clipped by 5 bases and J by 0 bases, with 14 bases between them. In germline, CDR1 is MDHEN, CDR2 SYDVKM. CDR3 in DNA: TGTGCCAGCAGTCCCCTGGGACTGGCCTCCTACGAGCAGTACTTC. It codes for CASSPLGLASYEQYF.

This clone occurred once. The chain carries TRBV27 and TRBJ2-5, with no clear D. Germline V lookup: CDR1 MNHEY, CDR2 SMNVEV (reference sequence). Deletions cut 2 bases from V and 5 bases from J, with 9 bases between. CDR3 length: 13 residues. The CDR3 protein is CASSLPAVETQYF. DNA for the CDR3: TGTGCCAGCAGTTTACCTGCAGTTGAGACCCAGTACTTC.

Here the CDR3 reads CAWSVDRTSYNSPLHF. CDR3 DNA: TGTGCCTGGAGTGTCGACAGAACTTCCTATAATTCACCCCTCCACTTT. The genes are TRBV30 and TRBJ1-6; TRBD1 might be the D (5 bases). Trimming removed 0 bases from V and 1 base from J, with 10 bases in between. Germline V gives CDR1 GTSNPN, CDR2 SVGIG (reference sequence). This CDR3 is built from 16 residues.

This sequence joins TRBV7-9 and TRBJ2-5; TRBD1 is a possible D gene (5 bases). The V end lost 11 bases, the J end lost 1 base, and 14 bases lay between the germline ends. CDR1 is SEHNR, CDR2 FQNEAQ, per germline (reference sequence). The CDR3 covers 13 residues. CDR3 coding DNA: TGTGCCGGCACAGGCGGCACCCAAGAGACCCAGTACTTC. Protein sequence: CAGTGGTQETQYF. The full variable domain, completed using reference TRBV7-9 and TRBJ2-5, is DTGVSQNPRHKITKRGQNVTFRCDPISEHNRLYWYRQTLGQGPEFLTYFQNEAQLEKSRLLSDRFSAERPKGSFSTLEIQRTEQGDSAMYLCAGTGGTQETQYFGPGTRLLVL.

This clone was found once. The chain has TRBV28 and TRBJ2-1; 14 nucleotides match TRBD2. V trimming: 5 bases; J trimming: 9 bases; junction bases outside the gene matches: 6. The CDR3 runs 15 residues. The germline V gene has CDR1 MDHEN and CDR2 SYDVKM. CDR3: CASSPRTSGRIEQFF. The CDR3, as DNA: TGTGCCAGCAGTCCAAGGACTAGCGGGAGGATTGAGCAGTTCTTC.

The CDR3 region is CASSHSGSGGLAKNIQYF. Written as DNA, the CDR3 is TGTGCCAGCAGTCATTCGGGTAGCGGGGGGTTAGCCAAAAACATTCAGTACTTC. The chain joins TRBV28 to TRBJ2-4; 10 nucleotides match TRBD2. Trimming took 5 bases from V and 0 from J; bases not matched to a gene: 10. The germline V gene has CDR1 MDHEN and CDR2 SYDVKM. The CDR3 sequence is 18 residues long.

The chain links TRBV19 to TRBJ2-1; TRBD2 matches at 9 bases. Germline CDR1 LNHDA, CDR2 SQIVND (reference sequence). This CDR3 is 16 amino acids long. V trimming: 4 bases; J trimming: 4 bases; junction bases outside the gene matches: 8. The CDR3 sequence: CASSTLAGGRYNEQFF. In DNA form, the CDR3 reads TGTGCCAGTAGTACCCTCGCGGGGGGGCGGTACAATGAGCAGTTCTTC. The full variable domain, its missing parts supplied by reference TRBV19 and TRBJ2-1, is DGGITQSPKYLFRKEGQNVTLSCEQNLNHDAMYWYRQDPGQGLRLIYYSQIVNDFQKGDIAEGYSVSREKKESFPLTVTSAQKNPTAFYLCASSTLAGGRYNEQFFGPGTRLTVL.

The V and J genes are TRBV19 and TRBJ2-5, with TRBD2 matching 13 bases. The J segment lost 4 bases and the V segment lost 5 bases, leaving 16 bases of the junction unmatched. There are 19 residues in the CDR3. The germline V gene has CDR1 LNHDA and CDR2 SQIVND (reference sequence). In nucleotides, the CDR3 is TGTGCCAGTAGTCGACTCGGACTAGCGGGAGTGAGGGTAGGAGAGACCCAGTACTTC. This sequence encodes CASSRLGLAGVRVGETQYF.

The rearrangement joins TRBV4-1 to TRBJ1-3; D call uncertain. V was pared by 6 bases and J by 0 bases, with 12 bases between. The CDR3 loop spans 15 amino acids. CDR1 and CDR2 from the germline V gene are MGHRA and YSYEKL. The CDR3: CASSRRESSGNTIYF. In nucleotides, the CDR3 is TGCGCCAGCAGTAGACGGGAGAGCTCTGGAAACACCATATATTTT.

The rearrangement joins TRBV7-9 to TRBJ2-1, with D possibly matching TRBD1 (6 bases). The germline V and J ends were trimmed by 2 bases and 6 bases, with 17 bases remaining between them. In germline, CDR1 is SEHNR, CDR2 FQNEAQ (reference sequence). The length of the CDR3 is 16 residues. This CDR3 is CASSLLTGRGGNEQFF. CDR3 bases: TGTGCCAGCAGCTTATTGACAGGCCGAGGCGGCAATGAGCAGTTCTTC.

The count of this clone is one. The J gene is TRBJ2-2, the V gene TRBV18; 8 bases line up with TRBD2. Unmatched junction bases numbered 6, after V lost 2 bases and J lost 4 bases. This CDR3 spans 16 amino acids. CDR1 and CDR2 (germline): KGHSH, LQKENI. The CDR3 coding sequence is TGTGCCAGCTCACCATTTGAGCGGGAGATCACCGGGGAGCTGTTTTTT. Amino acids: CASSPFEREITGELFF.

This sequence joins TRBV29-1 and TRBJ2-1, with 14 bases matching TRBD2. CDR3 length equals 15 residues. Losses at the gene ends were 5 bases for V and 9 bases for J; bases not matched to a gene: 9. Germline CDR1 SQVTM, CDR2 ANQGSEA. CDR3 region: CSVPTTSGGVSEQFF. In nucleotides, the CDR3 is TGCAGCGTTCCGACGACTAGCGGGGGGGTTTCTGAGCAGTTCTTC.

The chain has TRBV28 and TRBJ2-7; 7 bases are shared with TRBD2. Germline CDR1 MDHEN, CDR2 SYDVKM. V was clipped by 8 bases and J by 2 bases; unmatched bases: 6. The CDR3 is made up of 13 amino acids. The CDR3 DNA follows: TGTGCCAGCGACGGGGGGTTGGCCTACGAGCAGTACTTC. The encoded protein is CASDGGLAYEQYF.

DNA of the CDR3: TGCGCCAGCAGCCAAGTCGGCGGGATTAACTATGGCTACACCTTC. Protein: CASSQVGGINYGYTF. The gene calls are TRBV4-3 and TRBJ1-2; D not certain. There are 15 residues in the CDR3. V was trimmed by 1 base and J by 1 base, leaving 10 bases between them. CDR1 is LGHNA and CDR2 is YSLEER in the germline V gene.

The chain carries TRBV28 and TRBJ1-1; the D gene is possibly TRBD1 (6 bases). The length of the CDR3 is 16 residues. CDR1 MDHEN and CDR2 SYDVKM come from the germline V gene. V lost 10 bases and J lost 5, with 26 bases in between. The CDR3 DNA follows: TGTGCCACCCAGAGGGGGACCTCCAGGGGAGAGACTGAAGCTTTCTTT. It yields the protein CATQRGTSRGETEAFF. The variable domain in full, completed from reference TRBV28 and TRBJ1-1, reads DVKVTQSSRYLVKRTGEKVFLECVQDMDHENMFWYRQDPGLGLRLIYFSYDVKMKEKGDIPEGYSVSREKKERFSLILESASTNQTSMYLCATQRGTSRGETEAFFGQGTRLTVV.

The chain links TRBV30 to TRBJ1-3, with D perhaps TRBD1 (5 bases). V was trimmed by 4 bases and J by 2 bases, leaving 15 bases between them. Germline V gene sequence: CDR1 GTSNPN, CDR2 SVGIG (reference sequence). CDR3 size: 15 residues. In nucleotides, the CDR3 is TGTGCCTGGATCGCAATTCGGACAACTGGAAACACCATATATTTT. It encodes CAWIAIRTTGNTIYF.

This chain connects TRBV9 to TRBJ1-2; possible D gene TRBD1, 6 bases. The CDR3 is made up of 13 amino acids. Germline values: CDR1 SGDLS, CDR2 YYNGEE. The V end was cut by 3 bases, the J end by 4 bases, with 10 bases between. The CDR3 bases are TGTGCCAGCAGCGCCGGGACACTCTATGGCTACACCTTC. Translation: CASSAGTLYGYTF.

This rearrangement joins TRBV3-1 (or the pseudogene TRBV3-2) to TRBJ2-1, with no clear D. The CDR3 extends over 14 amino acids. The germline V gene encodes CDR1 LGHDT and CDR2 YNNKEL (reference sequence). Trimming took off 1 base at V and 7 bases at J, with 11 bases between the two ends. CDR3 loop: CASSQANLVNEQFF. The DNA for the CDR3 is TGTGCCAGCAGCCAAGCGAACCTAGTGAATGAGCAGTTCTTC.

The chain has TRBV4-1 and TRBJ1-5, with 8 nucleotides matching TRBD1. CDR3 length equals 16 residues. Germline-derived CDR1 and CDR2 are MGHRA and YSYEKL. The V gene end was trimmed by 1 base and the J gene end by 7 bases; junction bases not matched to a gene: 9. The CDR3 sequence: CASSQGTGISWQPQHF. DNA for the CDR3: TGCGCCAGCAGCCAAGGGACAGGGATTAGCTGGCAGCCCCAGCATTTT.